This T cell receptor (beta chain) was retrieved from a study of blood T cell repertoires in COVID-19. Overall study context: The United States, Italy and Spain provided the acute and convalescent COVID-19 samples.

V was clipped by 4 bases and J by 9 bases; unmatched bases: 5. CDR3 size: 12 residues. Germline V gene lookup returns CDR1 WSHSY and CDR2 SAAADI. Participant age was roughly 18 to 95 years, and participants resided in approximately 24 US areas. Only in-frame clones appear in the TCRdb table, and some are missing; sequencing was by immunoSEQ multiplex PCR. The table lists roughly 160,000 clones, 84% of them singletons. The sequence came from a man aged 50 to 60 who had recovered from COVID-19. Input material: PBMCs or T cells enriched from blood (not recorded which). This chain connects TRBV10-2 to TRBJ1-1, with 7 bases lining up with TRBD1. The CDR3 reads CASSAGQKKAFF. CDR3 nucleotides: TGCGCCAGCAGTGCGGGACAGAAGAAAGCTTTCTTT.